The entry that follows covers one T cell receptor (beta chain) sequence. Its antigen is unknown. CDR1 is DFQATT, CDR2 SNEGSKA, per germline (reference sequence). V shed 5 bases, J shed 4 bases, and the junction held 11 bases outside the gene matches. There are 16 residues in the CDR3. These data are taken from a study of regulatory T cells in long-lasting Graves disease. Study background: Persistent Graves' disease denoted over 5 years of antithyroid drugs plus positive TSH receptor antibodies. General study results and limits: Limited sample numbers may have lowered accuracy. Persistent disease was associated with favored TRBV28 usage and with favored use of TRBJ1-2 and TRBJ2-5.

The time point here: persistent/refractory GD, antithyroid drugs over 5 years with positive TRAb. PBMC RNA served as the TCR library source. Combining iRepertoire HTBI primers with Arm-PCR of CDR3 regions, the authors built TCR beta libraries. Via MiXCR, TCRdb re-called the multiplex PCR reads, giving one row per CDR3 protein. The sample contains under 500,000 distinct CDR3 sequences, less than 25% of which appear only once. This rearrangement joins TRBV20-1 to TRBJ2-7, with 13 bases lining up with TRBD2. The source was peripheral blood mononuclear cells (PBMCs), collected when the disease was refractory, from a patient treated with antithyroid drugs. The receptor was isolated from a female donor with Graves disease. The CDR3 bases are TGCAGTGCTCGCCATAGACGACTAGCGGGAGGTTACGAGCAGTACTTC. It codes for CSARHRRLAGGYEQYF.